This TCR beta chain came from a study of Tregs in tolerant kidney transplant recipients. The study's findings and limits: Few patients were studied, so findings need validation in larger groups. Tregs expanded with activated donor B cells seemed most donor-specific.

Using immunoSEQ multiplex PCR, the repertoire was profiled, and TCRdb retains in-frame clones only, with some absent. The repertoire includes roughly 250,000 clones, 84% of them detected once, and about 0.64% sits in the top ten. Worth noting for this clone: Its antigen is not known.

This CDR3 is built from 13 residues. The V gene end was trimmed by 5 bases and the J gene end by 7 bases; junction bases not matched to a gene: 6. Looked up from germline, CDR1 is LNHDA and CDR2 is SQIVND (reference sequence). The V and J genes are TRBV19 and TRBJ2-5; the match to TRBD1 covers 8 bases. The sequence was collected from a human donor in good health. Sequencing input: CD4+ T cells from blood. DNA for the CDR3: TGTGCCAGTAGTCCCCAAGGGACAGGGACCCAGTACTTC. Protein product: CASSPQGTGTQYF.